This TCR beta chain is from a study of CD4+ T cells in melanoma. Sequenced by immunoSEQ multiplex PCR; TCRdb stores in-frame clones only, minus some. This table holds 120,000 to 150,000 clones, approximately 91% found once. The CDR3 runs to 15 residues. Germline V lookup: CDR1 SNHLY, CDR2 FYNNEI. Trimming cost V 0 bases and J 2 bases, with 11 bases left between them. Notes on this clone: Its antigen is currently unknown.

Overall study results and limits: In melanoma, neoantigen-specific CD4+ T cells reportedly differed in differentiation state. A reported correlation linked neoantigen-specific CD4+ T cells to CD8+, macrophage and B cell function.

The J gene is TRBJ2-7, the V gene TRBV2, with unresolved D. The TCR was taken from a human donor with melanoma. The CDR3: CASSEAGTRTYEQYF. The CDR3 region has the DNA TGTGCCAGCAGTGAAGCGGGCACACGGACCTACGAGCAGTACTTC.